Below are 15 T cell receptor beta chains sequenced from a single sample in a study of CD4 T cells in relation to SARS-CoV-2 and coronaviruses. CD4+ T cells from unexposed donors were obtained before the COVID-19 pandemic (2011-2018). Produced via immunoSEQ multiplex PCR; TCRdb's table is partial and in-frame only. This sample has around 65,000 clones, with 80% to 90% found just once. Material: memory CD4+ T cells from PBMCs. Receptor source: a human donor in good health.

This chain connects TRBV18 to TRBJ2-1, with 9 bases matching TRBD1. With 4 bases clipped from V and 3 bases from J, the junction kept 13 bases outside the gene matches. The CDR3 consists of 18 residues. Germline lookup yields CDR1 KGHSH and CDR2 LQKENI. This CDR3 reads CASSLLTPTGGFYNEQFF. CDR3 nucleotides: TGTGCCAGCTCACTCCTCACTCCGACAGGGGGATTCTACAATGAGCAGTTCTTC.

This clone was counted only a few times. The chain carries TRBV4-1 and TRBJ2-1, with 10 bases lining up with TRBD2. Trimming removed 2 bases from V and 7 bases from J; junction bases left unmatched: 11. Germline CDR1 reads MGHRA; CDR2 reads YSYEKL. This CDR3 spans 17 amino acids. The CDR3 loop is CASSQPFSGGRWNEQFF. The DNA of the CDR3 is TGCGCCAGCAGCCAACCCTTTAGCGGGGGGCGGTGGAATGAGCAGTTCTTC.

The chain has TRBV5-1 and TRBJ2-5, with TRBD2 as a possible D gene (6 bases). Trimming shortened V by 2 bases and J by 6 bases, and 14 bases separated the two germline ends. The CDR3 consists of 14 residues. Germline assignment: CDR1 SGHRS and CDR2 YFSETQ. The CDR3 region has the DNA TGCGCCAGCAGCTTAACGGGAGTAGGCCAGACCCAGTACTTC. As protein: CASSLTGVGQTQYF.

The chain has TRBV30 and TRBJ2-4; TRBD1 aligns across 10 bases. The CDR3 sequence is 24 residues long. J was trimmed by 3 bases and V by 0 bases; bases with no gene match: 29. The germline V gene has CDR1 GTSNPN and CDR2 SVGIG (reference sequence). The CDR3 coding sequence is TGTGCCTGGAGTGTTGAACTGTGGTTAAATGGGGGGGACAGGGGCCCTCACGGCAAAAACATTCAGTACTTC. It codes for CAWSVELWLNGGDRGPHGKNIQYF.

The V and J genes are TRBV11-2 and TRBJ2-3, with TRBD1 matching 9 bases. Germline-derived CDR1 and CDR2 are SGHAT and FQNNGV. The CDR3 covers 14 residues. J was trimmed by 4 bases and V by 5 bases; bases with no gene match: 4. For the CDR3, the DNA is TGTGCCAGCAGCACGGACAGGGGTTCAGATACGCAGTATTTT. Encoded protein: CASSTDRGSDTQYF.

The chain recombines TRBV18 with TRBJ2-1, with a possible D match to TRBD2 (6 bases). The CDR3 length is 16 residues. Trimming removed 5 bases at V and 12 bases at J, with 26 bases between. Germline CDR1 reads KGHSH; CDR2 reads LQKENI. DNA of the CDR3: TGTGCCAGCTCATTCACCGGGACTCCCAGTGTTGTAAGGCAGTTCTTC. Its translation: CASSFTGTPSVVRQFF.

The chain couples TRBV9 to TRBJ2-3, with D perhaps TRBD2 (5 bases). Germline CDR1 is SGDLS and CDR2 is YYNGEE. V lost 3 bases to trimming and J lost 5 bases, with 13 bases between them. This CDR3 comprises 14 residues. CDR3 sequence: CASSGGPWRDTQYF. For the CDR3, the DNA is TGTGCCAGCAGCGGAGGGCCCTGGAGAGATACGCAGTATTTT.

This chain uses TRBV6-2 or TRBV6-3 with TRBJ2-7, with 10 bases aligning to TRBD1. Germline assignment: CDR1 MNHEY and CDR2 SVGEGT. Trimming cost V 5 bases and J 3 bases; bases outside gene matches: 7. This CDR3 has 15 amino acids. The chain's CDR3 is CASSPPGQGVYEQYF. The CDR3 DNA is TGTGCCAGCAGTCCCCCAGGACAGGGGGTCTACGAGCAGTACTTC.

CDR3 residues: CASRKPGQGVFGYTF. The CDR3 coding sequence is TGTGCCAGCAGGAAACCGGGACAGGGTGTTTTTGGCTACACCTTC. The rearrangement links TRBV6-5 to TRBJ1-2; 9 bases map to TRBD1. The germline V gene encodes CDR1 MNHEY and CDR2 SVGAGI. The CDR3 totals 15 residues. V was pared by 6 bases and J by 7 bases, with 12 bases of the junction left unmatched.

The chain combines TRBV19 with TRBJ2-3, with 10 bases matching TRBD1. The CDR3 runs 15 residues. Germline V lookup: CDR1 LNHDA, CDR2 SQIVND (reference sequence). Trimming at V came to 7 bases and at J to 7 bases, leaving 11 bases not matched to a gene. The CDR3 here is CASKSYGTGVNTQYF. CDR3 bases: TGTGCCAGTAAATCCTACGGGACAGGGGTAAATACGCAGTATTTT.

The chain has TRBV30 and TRBJ2-2; D gene ambiguous. Germline CDR1 is GTSNPN and CDR2 is SVGIG (reference sequence). The CDR3 covers 13 residues. The V end was cut by 3 bases, the J end by 1 base, with 6 bases between. The DNA of the CDR3 is TGTGCCTGGAGCAGACAGAACACCGGGGAGCTGTTTTTT. This gives the protein CAWSRQNTGELFF.

This rearrangement joins TRBV6-5 to TRBJ2-3; 8 bases are shared with TRBD2. Trimming cost V 6 bases and J 4 bases; bases outside gene matches: 9. CDR1 is MNHEY, CDR2 SVGAGI, per germline. The CDR3 contains 15 residues. Written as DNA, the CDR3 is TGTGCCAGCAGAGAGACTAGCGTGGGCGCAGATACGCAGTATTTT. As protein: CASRETSVGADTQYF.

The chain recombines TRBV9 with TRBJ2-2; D remains ambiguous. Germline loops: CDR1 SGDLS, CDR2 YYNGEE. V lost 3 bases, J lost 6 bases, and 15 bases lay in between. The CDR3 is made up of 15 amino acids. As DNA, the CDR3 is TGTGCCAGCAGCGGACCTCGGCAGGTAGCCGGGGAGCTGTTTTTT. This sequence encodes CASSGPRQVAGELFF.

The chain couples TRBV5-1 to TRBJ2-7, with D maybe TRBD2 (6 bases). The CDR3 is 13 amino acids. Trimming took off 4 bases at V and 2 bases at J, with 10 bases between the two ends. Germline V gene data show CDR1 as SGHRS and CDR2 as YFSETQ. CDR3 amino acids: CASSQTGAYEQYF. The CDR3 DNA reads as TGCGCCAGCAGCCAGACGGGAGCCTACGAGCAGTACTTC. Full variable domain (remainder filled in from reference TRBV5-1 and TRBJ2-7): KAGVTQTPRYLIKTRGQQVTLSCSPISGHRSVSWYQQTPGQGLQFLFEYFSETQRNKGNFPGRFSGRQFSNSRSEMNVSTLELGDSALYLCASSQTGAYEQYFGPGTRLTVT.

The chain is built from TRBV12-5 and TRBJ2-1, with 8 positions matching TRBD2. Germline V CDR1 and CDR2: LGHNT, FRNRAP. Unmatched junction bases numbered 8, after V lost 1 base and J lost 12 bases. CDR3 length equals 14 residues. CDR3 bases: TGTGCTAGTGGTTTGGATTCACGACTAGCGCCGCAGTTCTTC. Amino acid sequence: CASGLDSRLAPQFF.